This entry lists 30 T cell receptor beta chains sequenced from one sample in a study of blood T cell repertoires in COVID-19. Assay: immunoSEQ multiplex PCR; the TCRdb copy retains only in-frame clones and omits some. The sample consists of more than 90,000 clones, around 87% of them appearing once. Sequencing was done on a sample of peripheral blood. Every receptor here comes from a woman in her twenties or thirties with acute or convalescent COVID-19.

The J gene is TRBJ1-6, the V gene TRBV7-8; D not certain. Germline V gene sequence: CDR1 SGHVS, CDR2 FQNEAQ. The CDR3 has 14 amino acids. Trimming took off 3 bases at V and 3 bases at J, with 6 bases between the two ends. The CDR3 coding sequence is TGTGCCAGCAGCTTGCAGAACTATAATTCACCCCTCCACTTT. It encodes CASSLQNYNSPLHF.

The chain joins TRBV11-1 to TRBJ2-1; 11 bases match TRBD2. V lost 7 bases to trimming and J lost 4 bases; unmatched junction nucleotides: 6. CDR3 length equals 15 residues. Germline loops: CDR1 SGHAT, CDR2 FQDESV (reference sequence). The CDR3 loop is CASTVAGGNYNEQFF. The CDR3 nucleotides read TGTGCCAGCACAGTAGCGGGGGGGAATTACAATGAGCAGTTCTTC.

The rearrangement joins TRBV27 to TRBJ2-6; 7 bases are a match to TRBD1. The J segment lost 7 bases and the V segment lost 2 bases, leaving 5 bases of the junction unmatched. The CDR3 loop spans 15 amino acids. The V gene's germline CDR1 is MNHEY and CDR2 SMNVEV (reference sequence). In DNA, the CDR3 is TGTGCCAGCAGTTTACGGACAGGTCTAGCCAACGTCCTGACTTTC. Amino acid sequence: CASSLRTGLANVLTF.

In DNA, the CDR3 is TGTGCCAGCGGGCCAGGGGATATGAACACTGAAGCTTTCTTT. It codes for CASGPGDMNTEAFF. The chain links TRBV28 to TRBJ1-1, with TRBD1 as a possible D gene (6 bases). The V and J ends lost 8 bases and 0 bases respectively, with 13 bases between them. The CDR3 consists of 14 residues. The germline CDR1 and CDR2 sequences are MDHEN and SYDVKM. The full variable domain, rest sourced from reference TRBV28 and TRBJ1-1, is DVKVTQSSRYLVKRTGEKVFLECVQDMDHENMFWYRQDPGLGLRLIYFSYDVKMKEKGDIPEGYSVSREKKERFSLILESASTNQTSMYLCASGPGDMNTEAFFGQGTRLTVV.

With respect to this clone: The same CDR3 can be traced to other DNA sequences in this sample. The genes are TRBV7-9 and TRBJ1-5; tentative D call: TRBD1 (5 bases). V lost 4 bases to trimming and J lost 6 bases, with 10 bases between them. Per the germline V gene, CDR1 is SEHNR and CDR2 is FQNEAQ (reference sequence). This CDR3 contains 13 residues. CDR3 loop: CASSSTRGQPQHF. CDR3 in DNA: TGTGCCAGCAGCTCCACAAGGGGTCAGCCCCAGCATTTT.

The V gene is TRBV28, the J gene TRBJ2-3, with 10 bases matching TRBD1. With V trimmed by 2 bases and J by 7 bases, 6 bases remained unmatched. Germline V gene sequence: CDR1 MDHEN, CDR2 SYDVKM. The CDR3 extends over 15 amino acids. CDR3 amino acids: CASSLIGTGENTQYF. CDR3 sequence (DNA): TGTGCCAGCAGTTTAATTGGGACAGGGGAAAATACGCAGTATTTT.

The chain recombines TRBV12-5 with TRBJ1-4; 9 bases line up with TRBD1. V lost 6 bases and J lost 8; bases outside the gene matches: 4. Germline loops: CDR1 LGHNT, CDR2 FRNRAP. The CDR3 covers 13 residues. CDR3 nucleotide sequence: TGTGCTAGTGGCCGACAGGGGGGCGAAAAACTGTTTTTT. It encodes CASGRQGGEKLFF.

The J gene is TRBJ1-1, the V gene TRBV20-1, with D perhaps TRBD1 (5 bases). This CDR3 contains 17 residues. Germline assignment: CDR1 DFQATT and CDR2 SNEGSKA (reference sequence). Trimming pared 3 bases from V and 6 bases from J, leaving 26 bases between. The CDR3 loop is CSASSPGGGNLVPEAFF. In DNA, the CDR3 is TGCAGTGCTAGTAGCCCCGGGGGAGGGAATTTGGTTCCTGAAGCTTTCTTT.

This clone was recorded only once. This chain's CDR3 is CSASLTSNGNTIYF. In nucleotides, the CDR3 is TGCAGTGCTAGTCTGACATCGAATGGAAACACCATATATTTT. The chain combines TRBV20-1 with TRBJ1-3; D is unresolved. The CDR3 has 14 amino acids. Germline loops: CDR1 DFQATT, CDR2 SNEGSKA (reference sequence). The ends were cut back, 3 bases at V and 3 bases at J, with 12 bases in the middle.

The chain combines TRBV3-1 (or the pseudogene TRBV3-2) with TRBJ2-7, with a weak D call TRBD2 (6 bases). This CDR3 comprises 17 residues. Germline-derived CDR1 and CDR2 are LGHDT and YNNKEL (reference sequence). Trimming left V 3 bases short and J 4 bases short, with 22 bases between. The CDR3 DNA sequence: TGTGCCAGCAGCCACACGGGGGAGGTTGCTGCATGGTACGAGCAGTACTTC. Protein sequence: CASSHTGEVAAWYEQYF.

J is TRBJ1-6 and V is TRBV19; D may be TRBD1 (6 bases). The CDR3 is 16 amino acids. With 7 bases removed from V and 7 bases from J, the gap between germline ends came to 20 bases. CDR1 is LNHDA and CDR2 is SQIVND in the germline V gene (reference sequence). CDR3 sequence (DNA): TGTGCCAGTACCACCGAAATGGGACACCGAAATTCACCCCTCCACTTT. This gives the protein CASTTEMGHRNSPLHF.

This chain links TRBV27 with TRBJ1-6, with 9 bases identical to TRBD1. From germline, CDR1 is MNHEY and CDR2 SMNVEV (reference sequence). The CDR3 has 16 residues. V lost 4 bases to trimming and J lost 6 bases; unmatched junction nucleotides: 7. Written as DNA, the CDR3 is TGTGCCAGCAGTTCCGGACAGGGGAGGGTTAATTCACCCCTCCACTTT. Protein: CASSSGQGRVNSPLHF.

The J gene is TRBJ1-1, the V gene TRBV5-6; TRBD1 matches 9 bases. J lost 3 bases, V lost 4 bases, and 10 bases had no gene match. The CDR3 totals 16 residues. CDR1 is SGHDT and CDR2 is YYEEEE in the germline V gene. The CDR3 region has the DNA TGTGCCAGCAGCCTGAGGGGGGACAGGGAGGACACTGAAGCTTTCTTT. This sequence encodes CASSLRGDREDTEAFF.

The rearrangement links TRBV7-6 to TRBJ2-1, with no clear D. Germline V gene lookup returns CDR1 SGHVS and CDR2 FNYEAQ. The CDR3 contains 15 residues. V was pared by 4 bases and J by 4 bases, with 14 bases between. Here the CDR3 DNA reads TGTGCCAGCAGCTATACCTTGGGCCCTTACAATGAGCAGTTCTTC. This codes for CASSYTLGPYNEQFF.

This chain links TRBV12-1 with TRBJ1-6. TRBV12-1 is described as a pseudogene. The CDR3 runs 18 residues. The CDR3 region has the DNA TGTGTCTCAAAGGAAGGAGAGCGAGAGAGGGAAACTAGGTCACCCCTCCACTTT. It specifies CVSKEGERERETRSPLHF.

The chain employs TRBV24-1 and TRBJ1-2; D is ambiguous. Germline assignment: CDR1 KGHDR and CDR2 SFDVKD. The CDR3 has 12 amino acids. V was trimmed by 4 bases and J by 4 bases, leaving 6 bases between them. The CDR3 loop is CATSDPVYGYTF. DNA for the CDR3: TGTGCCACCAGTGACCCTGTCTATGGCTACACCTTC.

J is TRBJ2-7 and V is TRBV28; 7 nucleotides align to TRBD2. Germline V gene data show CDR1 as MDHEN and CDR2 as SYDVKM. CDR3 length: 13 residues. V gave up 8 bases and J gave up 3 bases; unmatched junction bases: 7. CDR3 coding DNA: TGTGCCAGCGGGTTCGGGGACTACTACGAGCAGTACTTC. Translating gives CASGFGDYYEQYF.

The chain couples TRBV24-1 to TRBJ1-4; 7 bases agree with TRBD1. J gave up 2 bases and V 3 bases, and 5 bases lay outside the gene matches. This CDR3 contains 16 residues. CDR1 is KGHDR, CDR2 SFDVKD, per germline. The CDR3 DNA follows: TGTGCCACCAGTGATCCGGACAGGAGGACTAATGAAAAACTGTTTTTT. It specifies CATSDPDRRTNEKLFF.

Worth noting for this clone: Other DNA sequences from this sample encode an identical CDR3 as well. The J gene is TRBJ1-6, the V gene TRBV7-3; perhaps TRBD1 as D (6 bases). Germline-derived CDR1 and CDR2 are SGHTA and FQGTGA. Trimming cost V 1 base and J 6 bases, with 10 bases left between them. The CDR3 is made up of 15 amino acids. The CDR3 nucleotides read TGTGCCAGCAGCTTAAGGGGGCAAGGTAATTCACCCCTCCACTTT. This encodes CASSLRGQGNSPLHF.

This chain joins TRBV15 and TRBJ1-1, with D possibly TRBD1 on 5 matching bases. The CDR3 contains 14 residues. Germline lookup yields CDR1 LNHNV and CDR2 YYDKDF (reference sequence). The V and J ends lost 0 bases and 5 bases respectively, with 10 bases between them. CDR3 residues: CATSRDDRRTEAFF. The CDR3, as DNA: TGTGCCACCAGCAGAGATGACAGAAGGACTGAAGCTTTCTTT.

J is TRBJ2-3 and V is TRBV9; 7 bases map to TRBD1. Germline CDR1 and CDR2: SGDLS and YYNGEE. Trimming cost V 2 bases and J 2 bases; bases outside gene matches: 8. CDR3 length equals 16 residues. CDR3 nucleotide sequence: TGTGCCAGCAGCGTCCAAGGGGGCGCATCCACAGATACGCAGTATTTT. Translated: CASSVQGGASTDTQYF. Full variable domain (rest looked up from reference TRBV9 and TRBJ2-3): DSGVTQTPKHLITATGQRVTLRCSPRSGDLSVYWYQQSLDQGLQFLIQYYNGEERAKGNILERFSAQQFPDLHSELNLSSLELGDSALYFCASSVQGGASTDTQYFGPGTRLTVL.

This chain uses TRBV11-3 with TRBJ2-3; 11 nucleotides line up with TRBD2. After removal of 4 bases from V and 3 bases from J, the junction contained 3 bases not matched to a gene. This CDR3 is built from 15 residues. The germline V gene has CDR1 SGHNT and CDR2 YENEEA. The CDR3 DNA reads TGTGCCAGCAGCTCTCGACTAGCGGGGACAGATACGCAGTATTTT. This codes for CASSSRLAGTDTQYF.

V is TRBV4-2 and J is TRBJ2-7, with 7 bases lining up with TRBD1. CDR1 is LGHNA and CDR2 is YNFKEQ in the germline V gene. Trimming took 0 bases from V and 3 from J; bases not matched to a gene: 14. This CDR3 is 18 amino acids long. The CDR3 protein is CASSQDRSSRDRNYEQYF. The CDR3 DNA reads as TGTGCCAGCAGCCAAGATAGGTCGAGTAGGGACAGAAACTACGAGCAGTACTTC.

This sequence joins TRBV11-3 and TRBJ1-4; TRBD1 agrees at 11 bases. From germline, CDR1 is SGHNT and CDR2 YENEEA. V trimming: 5 bases; J trimming: 7 bases; junction bases outside the gene matches: 6. The CDR3 covers 15 residues. The chain's CDR3 is CASSITGTGGEKLFF. As DNA, the CDR3 is TGTGCCAGCAGCATAACCGGGACAGGGGGTGAAAAACTGTTTTTT.

J is TRBJ1-6 and V is TRBV5-6; 8 bases align to TRBD1. V shed 1 base and J 10 bases; nucleotides not matched to a gene: 10. CDR3 length equals 16 residues. The germline V gene has CDR1 SGHDT and CDR2 YYEEEE. In DNA, the CDR3 is TGTGCCAGCAGCTTGAGGTACAGGGGGAAGGAATCACCCCTCCACTTT. Residues: CASSLRYRGKESPLHF. Full variable domain (outside the CDR3, taken from reference TRBV5-6 and TRBJ1-6): DAGVTQSPTHLIKTRGQQVTLRCSPKSGHDTVSWYQQALGQGPQFIFQYYEEEERQRGNFPDRFSGHQFPNYSSELNVNALLLGDSALYLCASSLRYRGKESPLHFGNGTRLTVT.

V and J are TRBV5-1 and TRBJ1-2, with a weak D call TRBD1 (6 bases). The CDR3 runs 15 residues. Germline CDR1 SGHRS, CDR2 YFSETQ. The V and J ends lost 2 bases and 2 bases respectively, with 13 bases between them. The CDR3 DNA follows: TGCGCCAGCAGCTTTACAGGGAGTTTGAACTATGGCTACACCTTC. Protein sequence: CASSFTGSLNYGYTF.

This chain's CDR3 is CASSMVAGIYNEQFF. The CDR3 DNA follows: TGTGCCAGTAGTATGGTTGCAGGGATCTACAATGAGCAGTTCTTC. The chain links TRBV19 to TRBJ2-1, with TRBD1 as a possible D gene (5 bases). The germline gives CDR1 LNHDA, CDR2 SQIVND (reference sequence). Trimming removed 3 bases from V and 3 bases from J, with 12 bases in between. CDR3 length: 15 amino acids.

This chain joins TRBV9 and TRBJ2-7; D is possibly TRBD1 (7 bases). Germline CDR1 and CDR2: SGDLS and YYNGEE. The V end was cut by 0 bases, the J end by 4 bases, with 11 bases between. The CDR3 has 14 amino acids. For the CDR3, the DNA is TGTGCCAGCAGCGTAGGACAGGGAGGATACGAGCAGTACTTC. Translation: CASSVGQGGYEQYF.

The chain has TRBV5-1 and TRBJ2-3, with D possibly TRBD2 on 6 matching bases. The CDR3 has 19 residues. V dropped 0 bases and J dropped 4 bases, with 24 bases sitting between them. Germline CDR1 and CDR2: SGHRS and YFSETQ. This CDR3 reads CASSLEFGSPRGMADTQYF. The CDR3 DNA is TGCGCCAGCAGCTTGGAATTTGGGTCTCCACGGGGGATGGCAGATACGCAGTATTTT. Filled out from reference TRBV5-1 and TRBJ2-3, the complete variable domain reads KAGVTQTPRYLIKTRGQQVTLSCSPISGHRSVSWYQQTPGQGLQFLFEYFSETQRNKGNFPGRFSGRQFSNSRSEMNVSTLELGDSALYLCASSLEFGSPRGMADTQYFGPGTRLTVL.

There are a few counts of this clone. CDR3 DNA: TGTGCCAGCAGCCCCAGCGGGGGAGAGAGCACAGATACGCAGTATTTT. As protein: CASSPSGGESTDTQYF. The genes are TRBV27 and TRBJ2-3, with 8 bases that match TRBD2. The CDR3 is 16 amino acids. Germline values: CDR1 MNHEY, CDR2 SMNVEV (reference sequence). V was pared by 6 bases and J by 0 bases, with 8 bases of the junction left unmatched.